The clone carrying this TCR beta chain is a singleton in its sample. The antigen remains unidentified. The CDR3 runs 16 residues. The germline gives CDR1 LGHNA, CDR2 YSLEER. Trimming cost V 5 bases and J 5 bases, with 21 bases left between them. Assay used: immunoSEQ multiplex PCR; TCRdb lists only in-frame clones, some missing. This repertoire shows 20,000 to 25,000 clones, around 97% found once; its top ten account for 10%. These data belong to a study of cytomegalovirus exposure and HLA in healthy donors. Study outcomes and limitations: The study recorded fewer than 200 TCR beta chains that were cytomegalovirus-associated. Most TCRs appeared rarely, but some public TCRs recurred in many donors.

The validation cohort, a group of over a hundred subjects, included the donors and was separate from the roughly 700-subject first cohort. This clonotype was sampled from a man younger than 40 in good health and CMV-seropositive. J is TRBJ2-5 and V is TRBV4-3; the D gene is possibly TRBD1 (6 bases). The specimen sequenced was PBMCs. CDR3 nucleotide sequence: TGCGCCAGCAGCGCCCGGGTAGGCAGGGGAGCGGAGACCCAGTACTTC. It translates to CASSARVGRGAETQYF.